This TCR beta chain was identified during a study of T-cell reconstitution after alpha-beta-depleted transplantation in children. The CDR3 covers 13 residues. Germline V gene lookup returns CDR1 MNHNY and CDR2 SVGAGI (reference sequence). The J segment lost 8 bases and the V segment lost 11 bases, leaving 13 bases of the junction unmatched. The library targeted TCRbeta and was prepared with unique molecular identifiers. TCRdb analysed the PCR reads with MiXCR anew, one entry per CDR3 protein. The data show 500,000 to 600,000 distinct CDR3 sequences, with over 25% seen just once and under 3% held by the top ten.

The receptor was derived from a human donor who donated a stem cell graft to a child with aplastic anemia. Specimen: PBMCs from the stem cell graft donor, collected from the stem cell graft. V is TRBV6-6 and J is TRBJ2-3, with 7 bases lining up with TRBD2. The CDR3 DNA reads as TGTGCCTCCGGCCCGGGGGGTAGTGTTACGCAGTATTTT. It translates to CASGPGGSVTQYF.